This is a list of T cell receptor beta chains from one sample in a study of early T cells in non-severe SARS-CoV-2 infection. TCRdb called the 5' RACE reads again in MiXCR, with one record for every CDR3 protein. The table records approximately 110,000 distinct CDR3 sequences, about 15% of them present only once. The sample consisted of whole blood. Receptors originate from an adult who was a healthcare worker with PCR-confirmed SARS-CoV-2 infection or an uninfected control (not recorded which). CDR3s include the opening cysteine and the closing phenylalanine or tryptophan. Fields, in order: clone size, D gene, CDR3 length, V gene, J gene, CDR3 DNA, CDR3 protein. The D gene is left open where the match is weak. Size is stated for part of the rows, as once, few or many counts, or as a class when the clone is expanded.

clone_size: NA; d_call: NA; cdr3_length: 12; v_call: TRBV4-1; j_call: TRBJ1-2; cdr3_nt: TGCGCCAGCAGCCAAGGGAACTATGGCTACACCTTC; cdr3_aa: CASSQGNYGYTF
clone_size: few; d_call: TRBD1; cdr3_length: 15; v_call: TRBV11-1; j_call: TRBJ2-1; cdr3_nt: TGTGCCAGCAGCTTTTATCAGGGGGCTTATAATGAGCAGTTCTTC; cdr3_aa: CASSFYQGAYNEQFF
clone_size: NA; d_call: NA; cdr3_length: 15; v_call: TRBV25-1; j_call: TRBJ2-5; cdr3_nt: TGTGCCAGCAGTGAATCGGGCAGACTCCAAGAGACCCAGTACTTC; cdr3_aa: CASSESGRLQETQYF
clone_size: NA; d_call: NA; cdr3_length: 14; v_call: TRBV3-1; j_call: TRBJ1-2; cdr3_nt: TGTGCCAGCAGCCAATTGGACAGTGACTATGGCTACACCTTC; cdr3_aa: CASSQLDSDYGYTF
clone_size: few; d_call: NA; cdr3_length: 14; v_call: TRBV27; j_call: TRBJ1-2; cdr3_nt: TGTGCCAGCAGTTTAGGTGGAAACAACTATGGCTACACCTTC; cdr3_aa: CASSLGGNNYGYTF
clone_size: NA; d_call: NA; cdr3_length: 15; v_call: TRBV4-1; j_call: TRBJ2-5; cdr3_nt: TGCGCCAGCAGCCAAGGGGGGACCTTCTTGGAGACCCAGTACTTC; cdr3_aa: CASSQGGTFLETQYF
clone_size: few; d_call: TRBD1; cdr3_length: 14; v_call: TRBV11-2; j_call: TRBJ2-7; cdr3_nt: TGTGCCAGCAGCTCTAGGACAGGGGTCGACGAGCAGTACTTC; cdr3_aa: CASSSRTGVDEQYF
clone_size: few; d_call: NA; cdr3_length: 16; v_call: TRBV20-1; j_call: TRBJ2-5; cdr3_nt: TGCAGTGCTAGAGTCGTCGGACAAGGGTACCAAGAGACCCAGTACTTC; cdr3_aa: CSARVVGQGYQETQYF
clone_size: NA; d_call: TRBD2; cdr3_length: 15; v_call: TRBV11-2; j_call: TRBJ2-7; cdr3_nt: TGTGCCAGCAGACAAGCGGGGGGGCCTTCCGACGAGCAGTACTTC; cdr3_aa: CASRQAGGPSDEQYF
clone_size: NA; d_call: NA; cdr3_length: 11; v_call: TRBV29-1; j_call: TRBJ1-2; cdr3_nt: TGCAGCGTTGAAGGATGGTATGGCTACACCTTC; cdr3_aa: CSVEGWYGYTF
clone_size: NA; d_call: TRBD1; cdr3_length: 15; v_call: TRBV5-1; j_call: TRBJ1-5; cdr3_nt: TGCGCCAGCAGCCGGGACGGACAGGCAAATCAGCCCCAGCATTTT; cdr3_aa: CASSRDGQANQPQHF
clone_size: few; d_call: TRBD2; cdr3_length: 13; v_call: TRBV18; j_call: TRBJ2-2; cdr3_nt: TGTGCCAGCTCACGGGAGGGATCCGGGGAGCTGTTTTTT; cdr3_aa: CASSREGSGELFF
clone_size: many; d_call: TRBD2; cdr3_length: 15; v_call: TRBV19; j_call: TRBJ2-2; cdr3_nt: TGTGCCAGTAGTATTCGGGGGGAGAACACCGGGGAGCTGTTTTTT; cdr3_aa: CASSIRGENTGELFF
clone_size: few; d_call: NA; cdr3_length: 12; v_call: TRBV18; j_call: TRBJ2-6; cdr3_nt: TGTGCCAGCACCCGGGGGGCCAACGTCCTGACTTTC; cdr3_aa: CASTRGANVLTF
clone_size: NA; d_call: NA; cdr3_length: 14; v_call: TRBV2; j_call: TRBJ1-1; cdr3_nt: TGTGCCAGCAGTCCGGGGGGCTATAGCACTGAAGCTTTCTTT; cdr3_aa: CASSPGGYSTEAFF
clone_size: once; d_call: NA; cdr3_length: 15; v_call: TRBV2; j_call: TRBJ2-1; cdr3_nt: TGTGCCAGCAGGGTACGAGGACCTTCCTACAATGAGCAGTTCTTC; cdr3_aa: CASRVRGPSYNEQFF